The rows below give T cell receptor beta chains drawn from one sample of a study of blood T cell repertoires in COVID-19. Libraries were prepared by immunoSEQ multiplex PCR; TCRdb keeps only in-frame clonotypes and omits some of them. The table lists about 49,000 clones, 81% of them singletons. What was sequenced was peripheral blood. The origin of the receptors is a woman older than 75 with COVID-19, enrolled during active disease. Both conserved end residues are part of each CDR3. The order of the fields is clone size, V gene, D gene, J gene, CDR3 protein, CDR3 DNA. D genes are given only for firm matches. Only some rows state a clone size, as once, few, many or a class for expanded clones.

size: -; V: TRBV24-1; D: TRBD2; J: TRBJ2-1; CDR3: CATSDPTSGSLDEQFF; DNA: TGTGCCACCAGTGATCCAACTAGCGGGAGCTTGGATGAGCAGTTCTTC
size: once; V: TRBV6-4; D: TRBD1; J: TRBJ2-1; CDR3: CASRPGTGGRDEQFF; DNA: TGTGCCAGCAGACCCGGGACAGGGGGTCGCGATGAGCAGTTCTTC
size: -; V: TRBV5-4; D: TRBD1; J: TRBJ1-3; CDR3: CASSLTGAGNTIYF; DNA: TGTGCCAGCAGCTTGACAGGGGCTGGAAACACCATATATTTT
size: few; V: TRBV27; D: -; J: TRBJ1-1; CDR3: CASSKPGLPSTEAFF; DNA: TGTGCCAGCAGCAAGCCCGGACTACCATCCACTGAAGCTTTCTTT
size: -; V: TRBV6-2/TRBV6-3; D: TRBD1; J: TRBJ1-2; CDR3: CASSLSRGHGYTF; DNA: TGTGCCAGCAGCCTGAGCAGGGGGCACGGCTACACCTTC
size: -; V: TRBV30; D: TRBD2; J: TRBJ2-1; CDR3: CAWNRLAGGLYNEQFF; DNA: TGTGCCTGGAACAGACTAGCGGGAGGGTTGTACAATGAGCAGTTCTTC
size: -; V: TRBV27; D: TRBD2; J: TRBJ2-7; CDR3: CASSLRRGSVYDEQYF; DNA: TGTGCCAGCAGTTTACGTCGCGGGAGTGTTTATGACGAGCAGTACTTC
size: -; V: TRBV29-1; D: -; J: TRBJ2-1; CDR3: CSVEGHPRRSNEQFF; DNA: TGCAGCGTTGAAGGACACCCCCGAAGGTCCAATGAGCAGTTCTTC
size: -; V: TRBV10-3; D: TRBD1; J: TRBJ2-7; CDR3: CAISAYGTGVSYEQYF; DNA: TGTGCCATCAGTGCTTATGGGACAGGGGTTTCCTACGAGCAGTACTTC
size: -; V: TRBV30; D: -; J: TRBJ2-5; CDR3: CAWRLQGSETQYF; DNA: TGTGCCTGGAGGCTCCAGGGCTCGGAGACCCAGTACTTC
size: -; V: TRBV5-1; D: -; J: TRBJ2-3; CDR3: CASSLDSRDTDTQYF; DNA: TGCGCCAGCAGCTTGGATAGCCGGGACACAGATACGCAGTATTTT
size: -; V: TRBV4-1; D: TRBD1; J: TRBJ1-5; CDR3: CASSQDGTVYKPQHF; DNA: TGCGCCAGCAGCCAGGACGGGACAGTTTATAAGCCCCAGCATTTT
size: -; V: TRBV28; D: TRBD1; J: TRBJ1-1; CDR3: CASSLNRGAKMNTEAFF; DNA: TGTGCCAGCAGTTTGAACAGGGGCGCGAAAATGAACACTGAAGCTTTCTTT